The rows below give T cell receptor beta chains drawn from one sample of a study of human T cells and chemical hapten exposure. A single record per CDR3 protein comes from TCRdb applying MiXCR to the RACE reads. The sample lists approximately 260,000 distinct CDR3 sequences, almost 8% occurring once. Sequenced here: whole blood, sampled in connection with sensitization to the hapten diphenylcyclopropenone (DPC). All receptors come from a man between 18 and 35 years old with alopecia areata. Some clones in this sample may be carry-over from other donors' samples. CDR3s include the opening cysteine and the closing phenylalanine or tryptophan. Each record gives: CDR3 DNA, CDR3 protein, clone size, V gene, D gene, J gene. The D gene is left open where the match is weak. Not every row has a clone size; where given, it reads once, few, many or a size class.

CDR3 DNA: TGTGCCAGCAGCCAAACACGGGACACAGGTCGGAGCTCCTATAATTCACCCCTCCACTTT; CDR3 protein: CASSQTRDTGRSSYNSPLHF; clone size: few; V gene: TRBV11-2; D gene: -; J gene: TRBJ1-6
CDR3 DNA: TGTGCTAGTGGTTTCCTCCCCGCCGGGGGCACTGAAGCTTTCTTT; CDR3 protein: CASGFLPAGGTEAFF; clone size: few; V gene: TRBV12-5; D gene: -; J gene: TRBJ1-1
CDR3 DNA: TGTGCCAGCAGCCCCCCCCCGGGGGGGCCGGGAGAGACCCAGTACTTC; CDR3 protein: CASSPPPGGPGETQYF; clone size: -; V gene: TRBV12-3/TRBV12-4; D gene: TRBD2; J gene: TRBJ2-5
CDR3 DNA: TGTGCCAGCAGCGTAGCGGACAGGGTCTGGGAGACCCAGTACTTC; CDR3 protein: CASSVADRVWETQYF; clone size: few; V gene: TRBV9; D gene: TRBD1; J gene: TRBJ2-5
CDR3 DNA: TGTGCCAGCAGCCCGCCGGGACAGGTTCGTGAAAAACTGTTTTTT; CDR3 protein: CASSPPGQVREKLFF; clone size: many; V gene: TRBV7-9; D gene: TRBD1; J gene: TRBJ1-4
CDR3 DNA: TGTGCCAGCAGTTTATTGGCAGGGCCCAGGACAGAGCAGTACTTC; CDR3 protein: CASSLLAGPRTEQYF; clone size: -; V gene: TRBV27; D gene: -; J gene: TRBJ2-7
CDR3 DNA: TGCAGTGCTTCTCCGGGCTTGAGCACTGAAGCTTTCTTT; CDR3 protein: CSASPGLSTEAFF; clone size: -; V gene: TRBV20-1; D gene: -; J gene: TRBJ1-1
CDR3 DNA: TGTGCCAGCAGGGCCGGGACGCTCCAAGAGACCCAGTACTTC; CDR3 protein: CASRAGTLQETQYF; clone size: -; V gene: TRBV6-6; D gene: -; J gene: TRBJ2-5
CDR3 DNA: TGCGCCAGCAGCCAAGTTCAGGATAGCAATCAGCCCCAGCATTTT; CDR3 protein: CASSQVQDSNQPQHF; clone size: many; V gene: TRBV4-3; D gene: -; J gene: TRBJ1-5
CDR3 DNA: TGTGCCAGCAGTTATAGGGTAGGGGGGCGCGGAAACACCATATATTTT; CDR3 protein: CASSYRVGGRGNTIYF; clone size: few; V gene: TRBV6-5; D gene: -; J gene: TRBJ1-3
CDR3 DNA: TGTGCCAGCAGCTTAATCGGCGCTAACTATGGCTACACCTTC; CDR3 protein: CASSLIGANYGYTF; clone size: many; V gene: TRBV7-9; D gene: -; J gene: TRBJ1-2
CDR3 DNA: TGTGCCATCAGTGAGACCGGACAGGGGCTATATGGCTACACCTTC; CDR3 protein: CAISETGQGLYGYTF; clone size: few; V gene: TRBV10-3; D gene: TRBD1; J gene: TRBJ1-2
CDR3 DNA: TGCGCCAGCAGCTTAGGGGGCCTAACGGAGCCCCAGCATTTT; CDR3 protein: CASSLGGLTEPQHF; clone size: -; V gene: TRBV5-1; D gene: TRBD1; J gene: TRBJ1-5
CDR3 DNA: TGTGCCAGCAGCCAAGAAAGTGGTGGGGTTATGGTTGCTTTCTTT; CDR3 protein: CASSQESGGVMVAFF; clone size: -; V gene: TRBV4-2; D gene: -; J gene: TRBJ1-1
CDR3 DNA: TGTGCCAGCAGCCTTGGACAGGGGGTCCCGAACTATGGCTACACCTTC; CDR3 protein: CASSLGQGVPNYGYTF; clone size: many; V gene: TRBV7-9; D gene: TRBD1; J gene: TRBJ1-2
CDR3 DNA: TGCGCCAGCAGTCCTACATCCTCTGAGCAAGAGACCCAGTACTTC; CDR3 protein: CASSPTSSEQETQYF; clone size: few; V gene: TRBV5-1; D gene: -; J gene: TRBJ2-5
CDR3 DNA: TGTGCCAGCAGTTTCGTGGGAGGCACCATATATTTT; CDR3 protein: CASSFVGGTIYF; clone size: many; V gene: TRBV12-3/TRBV12-4; D gene: -; J gene: TRBJ1-3
CDR3 DNA: TGCAGTGCTAGAGATTACGGCAGGGGTAGCAATCAGCCCCAGCATTTT; CDR3 protein: CSARDYGRGSNQPQHF; clone size: few; V gene: TRBV20-1; D gene: -; J gene: TRBJ1-5
CDR3 DNA: TGTGCCACCTCACGGCAGACGGACTATGGCTACACCTTC; CDR3 protein: CATSRQTDYGYTF; clone size: many; V gene: TRBV7-9; D gene: -; J gene: TRBJ1-2
CDR3 DNA: TGTGCCATCAGTGAGTCAACGGCGGGAAATCAGCCCCAGCATTTT; CDR3 protein: CAISESTAGNQPQHF; clone size: -; V gene: TRBV10-3; D gene: -; J gene: TRBJ1-5
CDR3 DNA: TGTGCCAGCAGTCCCCTCCGGGACAGGGCGGCTGAAGCTTTCTTT; CDR3 protein: CASSPLRDRAAEAFF; clone size: -; V gene: TRBV6-2/TRBV6-3; D gene: TRBD1; J gene: TRBJ1-1
CDR3 DNA: TGTGCCAGCAGCGGGGACAGGAACACTGAAGCTTTCTTT; CDR3 protein: CASSGDRNTEAFF; clone size: many; V gene: TRBV7-2; D gene: TRBD1; J gene: TRBJ1-1
CDR3 DNA: TGTGCCAGCAGACGTGGTCTTCTTAGAGCCCCCGAAGCTTTCTTT; CDR3 protein: CASRRGLLRAPEAFF; clone size: few; V gene: TRBV12-3/TRBV12-4; D gene: -; J gene: TRBJ1-1
CDR3 DNA: TGTGCCAGCAGCTCGTCTAGCGGGGGGGCCTATACGCAGTATTTT; CDR3 protein: CASSSSSGGAYTQYF; clone size: -; V gene: TRBV7-2; D gene: TRBD2; J gene: TRBJ2-3
CDR3 DNA: TGTGCCAGCCCCAAAGGGGCAGACAGGGGCAAGACTAGCACAGATACGCAGTATTTT; CDR3 protein: CASPKGADRGKTSTDTQYF; clone size: -; V gene: TRBV21-1; D gene: -; J gene: TRBJ2-3
CDR3 DNA: TGTGCCAGCAGATGGGACAGGCGCGACAATGAGCAGTTCTTC; CDR3 protein: CASRWDRRDNEQFF; clone size: -; V gene: TRBV27; D gene: TRBD1; J gene: TRBJ2-1
CDR3 DNA: TGTGCCAGCAGTTACTCGGCGGGGGGGCTCACAGATACGCAGTATTTT; CDR3 protein: CASSYSAGGLTDTQYF; clone size: many; V gene: TRBV6-6; D gene: TRBD2; J gene: TRBJ2-3
CDR3 DNA: TGTGCCACCAGTGATCCCTCGCTATCCTACAATGAGCAGTTCTTC; CDR3 protein: CATSDPSLSYNEQFF; clone size: many; V gene: TRBV24-1; D gene: -; J gene: TRBJ2-1
CDR3 DNA: TGTGCCAGCAGCCCCCCGCTTAACACCGGGGAGCTGTTTTTT; CDR3 protein: CASSPPLNTGELFF; clone size: -; V gene: TRBV11-2; D gene: -; J gene: TRBJ2-2
CDR3 DNA: TGCGCCAGCAGCCGACTTTTTCTCAGGGAAGGCGGTTGGAACACTGAAGCTTTCTTT; CDR3 protein: CASSRLFLREGGWNTEAFF; clone size: many; V gene: TRBV4-3; D gene: -; J gene: TRBJ1-1
CDR3 DNA: TGTGCCAGCAGCTTGCCCGGCGGGGGATCTAATACGCAGTATTTT; CDR3 protein: CASSLPGGGSNTQYF; clone size: many; V gene: TRBV5-4; D gene: TRBD2; J gene: TRBJ2-3
CDR3 DNA: TGTGCCAGCAGCTCAGGGGGTTGGAACACCGGGGAGCTGTTTTTT; CDR3 protein: CASSSGGWNTGELFF; clone size: few; V gene: TRBV7-2; D gene: TRBD1; J gene: TRBJ2-2
CDR3 DNA: TGCGCCAGCAGCCAAGAGCCCCCCGGGGGAGTGTACAATGAGCAGTTCTTC; CDR3 protein: CASSQEPPGGVYNEQFF; clone size: few; V gene: TRBV4-3; D gene: -; J gene: TRBJ2-1
CDR3 DNA: TGTGCCAGCAGCGCATATACAGGGGACACTGAAGCTTTCTTT; CDR3 protein: CASSAYTGDTEAFF; clone size: many; V gene: TRBV7-3; D gene: TRBD1; J gene: TRBJ1-1
CDR3 DNA: TGCGCCAGCAGCCTCCGGGACAGGGATGAAAAACTGTTTTTT; CDR3 protein: CASSLRDRDEKLFF; clone size: -; V gene: TRBV5-1; D gene: TRBD1; J gene: TRBJ1-4
CDR3 DNA: TGTGCCAGCAGTCCCCGGACCTCCTACGAGCAGTACTTC; CDR3 protein: CASSPRTSYEQYF; clone size: many; V gene: TRBV6-2/TRBV6-3; D gene: -; J gene: TRBJ2-7
CDR3 DNA: TGTGCCAGCAGCCCCACCGATCCCCAAATAGACAATGAGCAGTTCTTC; CDR3 protein: CASSPTDPQIDNEQFF; clone size: -; V gene: TRBV7-9; D gene: -; J gene: TRBJ2-1
CDR3 DNA: TGTGCCAGCAGCAAGGGGAGAGACACTGAAGCTTTCTTT; CDR3 protein: CASSKGRDTEAFF; clone size: few; V gene: TRBV9; D gene: -; J gene: TRBJ1-1
CDR3 DNA: TGTGCCACCGGAGCGGGGGGGCCCTACAATGAGCAGTTCTTC; CDR3 protein: CATGAGGPYNEQFF; clone size: few; V gene: TRBV24-1; D gene: TRBD2; J gene: TRBJ2-1
CDR3 DNA: TGCGCCAGCAGCCAAGATCAACTTGGGGGCAATTCACCCCTCCACTTT; CDR3 protein: CASSQDQLGGNSPLHF; clone size: many; V gene: TRBV4-3; D gene: -; J gene: TRBJ1-6
CDR3 DNA: TGCAGTGCCACTACAGGGGAATATGGCTACACCTTC; CDR3 protein: CSATTGEYGYTF; clone size: many; V gene: TRBV20-1; D gene: TRBD1; J gene: TRBJ1-2
CDR3 DNA: TGCAGTGCTCAGAATGAAAAACTGTTTTTT; CDR3 protein: CSAQNEKLFF; clone size: -; V gene: TRBV20-1; D gene: -; J gene: TRBJ1-4
CDR3 DNA: TGCAGTGCTAGAACCGGGGTTGGCACAGATACGCAGTATTTT; CDR3 protein: CSARTGVGTDTQYF; clone size: few; V gene: TRBV20-1; D gene: -; J gene: TRBJ2-3
CDR3 DNA: TGTGCCAGCAGTCCCGAGGGGGGTCCCTACAATGAGCAGTTCTTC; CDR3 protein: CASSPEGGPYNEQFF; clone size: -; V gene: TRBV12-3/TRBV12-4; D gene: -; J gene: TRBJ2-1
CDR3 DNA: TGTGCCAGCAGCTTAGATGGAACGTCCGCCTATGGCTACACCTTC; CDR3 protein: CASSLDGTSAYGYTF; clone size: many; V gene: TRBV11-2; D gene: -; J gene: TRBJ1-2
CDR3 DNA: TGCAGCGTTGGGAAAGCGGGGCAAGAGACCCAGTACTTC; CDR3 protein: CSVGKAGQETQYF; clone size: -; V gene: TRBV29-1; D gene: TRBD2; J gene: TRBJ2-5
CDR3 DNA: TGTGCCATCAGTGGGCAGACAGGGGACTATGGCTACACCTTC; CDR3 protein: CAISGQTGDYGYTF; clone size: many; V gene: TRBV10-3; D gene: TRBD1; J gene: TRBJ1-2
CDR3 DNA: TGCAGCGTTGCCGCCAGGAGCATGAACACTGAAGCTTTCTTT; CDR3 protein: CSVAARSMNTEAFF; clone size: many; V gene: TRBV29-1; D gene: -; J gene: TRBJ1-1
CDR3 DNA: TGTGCCAGCAGTGAAGTGGGTAATCAGCCCCAGCATTTT; CDR3 protein: CASSEVGNQPQHF; clone size: few; V gene: TRBV6-1; D gene: -; J gene: TRBJ1-5
CDR3 DNA: TGTGCCAGCAGCCTACAGGGCTATCAGCCCCAGCATTTT; CDR3 protein: CASSLQGYQPQHF; clone size: many; V gene: TRBV5-6; D gene: -; J gene: TRBJ1-5
CDR3 DNA: TGCGGTTGTCGGTTGGCGGGTGCTAATGAAAAACTGTTTTTT; CDR3 protein: CGCRLAGANEKLFF; clone size: few; V gene: TRBV29-1; D gene: -; J gene: TRBJ1-4
CDR3 DNA: TGTGCCAGCAGGGCAGGGGCCAGCAATCAGCCCCAGCATTTT; CDR3 protein: CASRAGASNQPQHF; clone size: -; V gene: TRBV12-3/TRBV12-4; D gene: -; J gene: TRBJ1-5
CDR3 DNA: TGTGCCAGCAGTGACCAGGGAGCCATTCAGTACTTC; CDR3 protein: CASSDQGAIQYF; clone size: many; V gene: TRBV25-1; D gene: -; J gene: TRBJ2-4
CDR3 DNA: TGTGCCAGCAGACCAGGGAGGAGGACCGGGGAGCTGTTTTTT; CDR3 protein: CASRPGRRTGELFF; clone size: many; V gene: TRBV12-3/TRBV12-4; D gene: -; J gene: TRBJ2-2
CDR3 DNA: TGTGCCAGCTCAAGGGACTCAGAGGAGACTGAAGCTTTCTTT; CDR3 protein: CASSRDSEETEAFF; clone size: few; V gene: TRBV2; D gene: -; J gene: TRBJ1-1
CDR3 DNA: TGTGCCAGCAACCTACTAGCGGGGGTTTTGGAGACCCAGTACTTC; CDR3 protein: CASNLLAGVLETQYF; clone size: -; V gene: TRBV7-8; D gene: TRBD2; J gene: TRBJ2-5
CDR3 DNA: TGTGCCAGCAGTTTATTGTCTGTCACCGGGACAGTTAATTCACCCCTCCACTTT; CDR3 protein: CASSLLSVTGTVNSPLHF; clone size: -; V gene: TRBV27; D gene: TRBD1; J gene: TRBJ1-6